The 4 T cell receptor beta chains below come from one sample, sequenced in a study of T-cell memory formation after mild COVID-19. TCRdb reprocessed the 5' RACE reads with MiXCR, giving one entry per CDR3 protein. The repertoire holds 85,000 to 130,000 distinct CDR3 sequences, with over 15% as singletons. Specimen: PBMCs or a T cell subset sorted from them (not recorded which). The receptors were gathered from an adult woman who had mild COVID-19 (a few samples of this study predate the infection). Cell type and time point are not known.

The rearrangement joins TRBV4-2 to TRBJ2-5; D uncertain. The CDR3 consists of 14 residues. Between the trimmed V and J ends, which lost 2 bases and 1 base, there was a span of 8 bases. Germline V gives CDR1 LGHNA, CDR2 YNFKEQ. CDR3 sequence: CASSQHDIQETQYF. In nucleotides, the CDR3 is TGTGCCAGCAGCCAACATGACATCCAAGAGACCCAGTACTTC.

J is TRBJ1-2 and V is TRBV6-2 or TRBV6-3; D gene ambiguous. Germline CDR1 reads MNHEY; CDR2 reads SVGEGT. The CDR3 covers 12 residues. Between the trimmed V and J ends, which lost 8 bases and 4 bases, there was a span of 11 bases. CDR3 sequence: CASSQAVYGYTF. CDR3 in DNA: TGTGCCAGCTCCCAGGCGGTCTATGGCTACACCTTC.

At least ten counts were recorded for this clonotype. V gene TRBV20-1 combines with J gene TRBJ1-5, with D possibly TRBD1 on 6 matching bases. Germline CDR1 DFQATT, CDR2 SNEGSKA (reference sequence). The CDR3 loop spans 16 amino acids. V was shortened by 1 base and J by 0 bases, with 13 bases between the two germline ends. CDR3 in DNA: TGCAGTGCTAGAGTCAGGGGACTATATAGCAATCAGCCCCAGCATTTT. As protein: CSARVRGLYSNQPQHF.

In its sample, this clonotype was seen a few times. The gene calls are TRBV7-6 and TRBJ2-3, with 12 bases identical to TRBD2. CDR1 and CDR2 (germline): SGHVS, FNYEAQ. J lost 0 bases, V lost 4 bases, and 8 bases had no gene match. The CDR3 loop spans 18 amino acids. The CDR3 DNA reads TGTGCCAGCAGCTCTAGCGGGGGGGCCGTTTCTAGCACAGATACGCAGTATTTT. It specifies CASSSSGGAVSSTDTQYF.